This T cell receptor beta chain derives from a study of cytomegalovirus exposure and HLA in healthy donors. Study-level findings and limits: Earlier analysis looked at TCR beta V segments, and most were productive about 87% or about 30% of the time. Indistinguishability led to the exclusion of some V segments, TRBV6-2 and TRBV6-3 included.

As regards this clone: Its antigen remains unknown.

The PCR ran on 60 Vbeta and 13 Jbeta primers. Assay: immunoSEQ multiplex PCR; the TCRdb copy retains only in-frame clones and omits some. Of almost 200,000 clones listed, roughly 83% are singletons. Germline-derived CDR1 and CDR2 are SGHRS and YFSETQ. Trimming shortened V by 1 base and J by 7 bases, and 5 bases separated the two germline ends. The length of the CDR3 is 12 residues. Sequencing was performed on PBMCs. The J gene is TRBJ2-2, the V gene TRBV5-1; D is unclear. The source of this sequence is a male donor in good health and CMV-seropositive. As DNA, the CDR3 is TGCGCCAGCAGCTTGCTCCGCGGGGAGCTGTTTTTT. Amino acids: CASSLLRGELFF. The full variable domain, with the rest looked up from reference TRBV5-1 and TRBJ2-2, is KAGVTQTPRYLIKTRGQQVTLSCSPISGHRSVSWYQQTPGQGLQFLFEYFSETQRNKGNFPGRFSGRQFSNSRSEMNVSTLELGDSALYLCASSLLRGELFFGEGSRLTVL.